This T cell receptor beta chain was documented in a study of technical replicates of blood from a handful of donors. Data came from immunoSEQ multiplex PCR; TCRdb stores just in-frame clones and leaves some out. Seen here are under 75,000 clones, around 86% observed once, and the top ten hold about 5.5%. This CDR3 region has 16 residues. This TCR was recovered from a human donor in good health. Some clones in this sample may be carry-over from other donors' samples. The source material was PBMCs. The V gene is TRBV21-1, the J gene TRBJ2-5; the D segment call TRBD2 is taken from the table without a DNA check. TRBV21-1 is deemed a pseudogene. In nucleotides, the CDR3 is TGTGCCAGCAGCAGCGGGACTAGCGGATTAAGAGAGACCCAGTACTTC. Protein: CASSSGTSGLRETQYF.